The clone carrying this TCR beta chain was observed a single time. Its target is not known. Using a J-beta primer mix together with a sample-barcoded 5' primer, a second PCR was run for roughly 7 to 11 cycles. Sequencing yielded, for each sample, at least 3 million paired-end reads carrying CDR3. TCRdb used MiXCR to reprocess the 5' RACE reads, holding one entry per CDR3 protein. The sample records 1.5 million to 2 million distinct CDR3 sequences, about 49% being singletons. This sample is drawn from a study of blood T cells in healthy people across ages. Study-level results: Investigators viewed diversity estimates from one million T cells as underestimates, the study reported.

Samples each had at least 5 micrograms of total RNA extracted. V was cut by 4 bases and J by 6 bases, with 21 bases left in between. The CDR3 is 17 amino acids. Germline V gene lookup returns CDR1 MNHEY and CDR2 SVGEGT. The sequence was obtained from a woman aged 35 to 49 in good health. Sequencing was carried out using blood. The V gene is TRBV6-2 or TRBV6-3, the J gene TRBJ1-4; TRBD1 is a possible D gene (5 bases). The CDR3 region is CASSSQGFGFMDEKLFF. CDR3 DNA: TGTGCCAGCAGTTCCCAGGGATTTGGCTTTATGGATGAAAAACTGTTTTTT.